Each of the 2 T cell receptor beta chains below was sequenced from the same sample in a study of blood T cell repertoires in COVID-19 (dated by TCRdb to 2020 to 2022). Library prep was done by the immunoSEQ multiplex PCR assay. The source is immuneACCESS, and TCRdb retained only in-frame sequences with V and J called. Part of the clones is not carried over; for the studies checked, unresolved V genes explain less than half of this, and the remainder is unexplained. The sample contains under 200,000 clones, 70% to 90% of them found a single time. About 5% of the sample is in the top ten clones. The specimen was peripheral blood. These receptors were collected from a woman older than 75 with acute or convalescent COVID-19.

This clone appeared a single time. This chain links TRBV2 with TRBJ2-1; 7 bases map to TRBD2. CDR3 length: 15 residues. V shed 7 bases, J shed 4 bases, and the junction held 10 bases outside the gene matches. The germline V gene encodes CDR1 SNHLY and CDR2 FYNNEI. The CDR3 is CASISGGSGYNEQFF. For the CDR3, the DNA is TGTGCCAGCATCTCAGGCGGGAGCGGGTACAATGAGCAGTTCTTC.

This chain uses TRBV7-9 with TRBJ2-3; D is uncertain. Per the germline V gene, CDR1 is SEHNR and CDR2 is FQNEAQ (reference sequence). V was cut by 9 bases and J by 0 bases, with 13 bases left in between. There are 14 residues in the CDR3. The CDR3 DNA is TGTGCCAGTTGCCTAGGTGGGAGCACAGATACGCAGTATTTT. This encodes CASCLGGSTDTQYF.